Listed here are 15 T cell receptor beta chains from one sample, sequenced in a study of T cell changes during pregnancy in multiple sclerosis. Only in-frame clones appear in the TCRdb table, and some are missing; sequencing was by immunoSEQ multiplex PCR. Of 50,000 to 55,000 clones in the sample, around nine tenths are singletons; the top ten hold 0.45% to 0.6%. Sequenced material: CD4+ T cells from peripheral blood mononuclear cells, taken in the third trimester of pregnancy. The receptors here all came from a female donor with multiple sclerosis, enrolled in a pregnancy study.

The chain combines TRBV20-1 with TRBJ2-5, with D hard to call. Germline V lookup: CDR1 DFQATT, CDR2 SNEGSKA (reference sequence). This CDR3 contains 11 residues. Trimming pared 7 bases from V and 2 bases from J, leaving 8 bases between. Here the CDR3 reads CSGGSQETQYF. CDR3 bases: TGCAGTGGCGGATCGCAAGAGACCCAGTACTTC.

The rearrangement links TRBV18 to TRBJ1-2, with TRBD1 matching over 9 bases. The length of the CDR3 is 15 residues. CDR1 and CDR2 from the germline V gene are KGHSH and LQKENI. The J segment lost 6 bases and the V segment lost 1 base, leaving 6 bases of the junction unmatched. The CDR3 region is CASSPLGQGRDGYTF. The CDR3 DNA follows: TGTGCCAGCTCACCACTGGGACAGGGTAGGGATGGCTACACCTTC.

The chain recombines TRBV7-8 with TRBJ2-1; D might be TRBD1 (5 bases). V lost 2 bases to trimming and J lost 2 bases, with 10 bases between them. From germline, CDR1 is SGHVS and CDR2 FQNEAQ. The CDR3 contains 15 residues. In DNA form, the CDR3 reads TGTGCCAGCAGCTTACGTGGGGCCACCTACAATGAGCAGTTCTTC. Its protein is CASSLRGATYNEQFF.

The genes are TRBV11-1 and TRBJ2-2; 7 positions agree with TRBD2. CDR1 and CDR2 from the germline V gene are SGHAT and FQDESV (reference sequence). J was trimmed by 3 bases and V by 3 bases; bases with no gene match: 7. This CDR3 has 16 amino acids. In nucleotides, the CDR3 is TGTGCCAGCAGCTTGGAAGCGGGGAAAGACACCGGGGAGCTGTTTTTT. Protein product: CASSLEAGKDTGELFF. The variable domain in full, with the rest retrieved from reference TRBV11-1 and TRBJ2-2, is EAEVAQSPRYKITEKSQAVAFWCDPISGHATLYWYRQILGQGPELLVQFQDESVVDDSQLPKDRFSAERLKGVDSTLKIQPAELGDSAMYLCASSLEAGKDTGELFFGEGSRLTVL.

CDR3 sequence: CASRRPGTGFSEQFF. CDR3 bases: TGTGCCAGCAGACGGCCCGGGACAGGGTTTAGTGAGCAGTTCTTC. The chain joins TRBV5-4 to TRBJ2-1; TRBD1 aligns across 9 bases. Trimming at V came to 5 bases and at J to 9 bases, leaving 12 bases not matched to a gene. CDR3 size: 15 residues. CDR1 is SGHNT, CDR2 YYREEE, per germline (reference sequence).

The chain has TRBV6-4 and TRBJ2-1; 14 nucleotides align to TRBD2. Trimming took 3 bases from V and 5 from J; bases not matched to a gene: 6. The CDR3 has 17 amino acids. CDR1 is MRHNA, CDR2 SNTAGT, per germline. The CDR3 region is CASSEGAGLAGDNEQFF. DNA for the CDR3: TGTGCCAGCAGTGAAGGGGCGGGACTAGCGGGGGACAATGAGCAGTTCTTC.

This sequence joins TRBV14 and TRBJ2-7; 8 bases agree with TRBD2. This CDR3 comprises 16 residues. Per germline, CDR1 SGHDN and CDR2 FVKESK. Trimming cost V 2 bases and J 2 bases; bases outside gene matches: 8. DNA of the CDR3: TGTGCCAGCAGCCAAACCCCGGGACTAGGAACCTACGAGCAGTACTTC. It encodes CASSQTPGLGTYEQYF.

This rearrangement joins TRBV5-4 to TRBJ2-1; 14 bases line up with TRBD2. CDR3 length: 16 amino acids. With V trimmed by 0 bases and J by 7 bases, 3 bases remained unmatched. Germline V gene data show CDR1 as SGHNT and CDR2 as YYREEE (reference sequence). CDR3 loop: CASSLGGLAGVNEQFF. The CDR3 coding sequence is TGTGCCAGCAGCTTGGGGGGACTAGCGGGGGTAAATGAGCAGTTCTTC.

This clone was counted once. The rearrangement joins TRBV7-2 to TRBJ2-7; TRBD2 agrees at 7 bases. This CDR3 is 13 amino acids long. In germline, CDR1 is SGHTA, CDR2 FQGNSA. J gave up 6 bases and V 5 bases, and 7 bases lay outside the gene matches. The CDR3, as DNA: TGTGCCAGCAGCAGGGACTATTCGGCCGAGCAGTACTTC. It translates to CASSRDYSAEQYF.

V usage is TRBV6-1 and J usage is TRBJ2-7; no firm D call. From germline, CDR1 is MNHNS and CDR2 SASEGT. V was shortened by 2 bases and J by 3 bases, with 5 bases between the two germline ends. The CDR3 length is 12 residues. The CDR3 sequence: CASSELGYEQYF. The CDR3, as DNA: TGTGCCAGCAGTGAACTCGGCTACGAGCAGTACTTC.

J is TRBJ1-4 and V is TRBV2; no clear D. From germline, CDR1 is SNHLY and CDR2 FYNNEI. CDR3 size: 14 residues. The V gene lost 0 bases and the J gene lost 4 bases, with 6 bases spanning the gap. This CDR3 is CASSEALFNEKLFF. CDR3 nucleotide sequence: TGTGCCAGCAGTGAAGCACTATTTAATGAAAAACTGTTTTTT. The variable domain in full, completed from reference TRBV2 and TRBJ1-4, reads EPEVTQTPSHQVTQMGQEVILRCVPISNHLYFYWYRQILGQKVEFLVSFYNNEISEKSEIFDDQFSVERPDGSNFTLKIRSTKLEDSAMYFCASSEALFNEKLFFGSGTQLSVL.

This chain's CDR3 is CASSRGVNYGYTF. DNA for the CDR3: TGTGCCAGCTCTCGGGGAGTCAACTATGGCTACACCTTC. The V call is TRBV7-9, the J call TRBJ1-2; no firm D call. This CDR3 comprises 13 residues. Deletions cut 8 bases from V and 2 bases from J, with 12 bases between. CDR1 and CDR2 (germline): SEHNR, FQNEAQ (reference sequence).

The rearrangement links TRBV2 to TRBJ1-4; D not resolved. Germline V gene data show CDR1 as SNHLY and CDR2 as FYNNEI. The CDR3 sequence is 16 residues long. Deletions cut 1 base from V and 2 bases from J, with 11 bases between. In DNA form, the CDR3 reads TGTGCCAGCAGTGAAGGCGGGATTCACACTAATGAAAAACTGTTTTTT. It encodes CASSEGGIHTNEKLFF. Full variable domain (outside the CDR3, taken from reference TRBV2 and TRBJ1-4): EPEVTQTPSHQVTQMGQEVILRCVPISNHLYFYWYRQILGQKVEFLVSFYNNEISEKSEIFDDQFSVERPDGSNFTLKIRSTKLEDSAMYFCASSEGGIHTNEKLFFGSGTQLSVL.

The CDR3, as DNA: TGCAGCGTTGTGTACTTGTCCGGGGGCACCATATATTTT. Amino acid sequence: CSVVYLSGGTIYF. V usage is TRBV29-1 and J usage is TRBJ1-3; tentative D call: TRBD1 (5 bases). Germline CDR1 is SQVTM and CDR2 is ANQGSEA. The germline V and J ends were trimmed by 4 bases and 9 bases, with 16 bases remaining between them. The CDR3 extends over 13 amino acids.

Regarding this clone: The sample contains more than one DNA sequence encoding this CDR3. The chain has TRBV7-9 and TRBJ1-1; D not certain. There are 13 residues in the CDR3. Germline assignment: CDR1 SEHNR and CDR2 FQNEAQ (reference sequence). The ends were cut back, 5 bases at V and 1 base at J, with 8 bases in the middle. This CDR3 reads CASSLEGNTEAFF. The CDR3 DNA reads as TGTGCCAGCAGCCTCGAGGGGAACACTGAAGCTTTCTTT.